There are a few counts of the clone carrying this T cell receptor beta chain. Its target is not known. These data belong to a study of STAT3 mutations in large granular lymphocyte leukemia. Study-level findings and limits: Treatment regimens differed across patients between samplings. Every T-LGLL patient had at least one immunodominant TCRbeta clonotype.

With 4 bases clipped from V and 1 base from J, the junction kept 9 bases outside the gene matches. The germline CDR1 and CDR2 sequences are SGHDN and FVKESK. The CDR3 is 16 residues long. Average productive template count per sample was approximately 41,000. Sequencing was performed with immunoSEQ multiplex PCR; in TCRdb, only in-frame clones are kept and a portion is missing. The sample shows fewer than 11,000 clones, around 90% of them seen only once. Input material: peripheral blood mononuclear cells. The sequence was collected from a man in his sixties with T-cell large granular lymphocyte leukemia. Some clones in this sample may be carry-over from other donors' samples. This chain joins TRBV14 and TRBJ1-1, with TRBD1 matching 7 bases. The CDR3 region is CASSLNAGTANTEAFF. CDR3 sequence (DNA): TGTGCCAGCAGCCTGAACGCCGGGACAGCGAACACTGAAGCTTTCTTT.